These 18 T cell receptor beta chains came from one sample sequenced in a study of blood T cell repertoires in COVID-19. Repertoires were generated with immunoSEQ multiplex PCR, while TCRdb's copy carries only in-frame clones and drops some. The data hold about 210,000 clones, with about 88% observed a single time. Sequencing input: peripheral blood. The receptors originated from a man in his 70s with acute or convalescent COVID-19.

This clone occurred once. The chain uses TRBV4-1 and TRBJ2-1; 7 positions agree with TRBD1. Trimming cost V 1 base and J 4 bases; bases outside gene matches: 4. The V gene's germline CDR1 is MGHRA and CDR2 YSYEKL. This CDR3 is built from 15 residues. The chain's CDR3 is CASSQGQGGYNEQFF. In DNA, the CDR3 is TGCGCCAGCAGCCAAGGACAGGGTGGTTACAATGAGCAGTTCTTC.

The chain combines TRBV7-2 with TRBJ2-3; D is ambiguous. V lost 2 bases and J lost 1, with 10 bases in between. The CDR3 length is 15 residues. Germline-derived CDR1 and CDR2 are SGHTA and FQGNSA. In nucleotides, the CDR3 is TGTGCCAGCAGCTTATCTGAACTCCGCACAGATACGCAGTATTTT. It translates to CASSLSELRTDTQYF.

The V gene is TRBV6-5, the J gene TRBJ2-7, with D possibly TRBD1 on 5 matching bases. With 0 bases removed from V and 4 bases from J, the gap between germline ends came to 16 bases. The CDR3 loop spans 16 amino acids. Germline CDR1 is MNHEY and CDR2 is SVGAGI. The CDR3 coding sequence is TGTGCCAGCAGTTACTCGAACGGGCCAGGGAAGTACGAGCAGTACTTC. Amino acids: CASSYSNGPGKYEQYF.

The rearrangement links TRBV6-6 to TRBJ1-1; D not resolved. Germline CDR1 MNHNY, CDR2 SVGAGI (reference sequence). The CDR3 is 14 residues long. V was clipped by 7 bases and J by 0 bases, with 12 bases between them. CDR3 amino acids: CASKLGPMNTEAFF. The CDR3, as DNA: TGTGCCAGCAAACTAGGACCGATGAACACTGAAGCTTTCTTT.

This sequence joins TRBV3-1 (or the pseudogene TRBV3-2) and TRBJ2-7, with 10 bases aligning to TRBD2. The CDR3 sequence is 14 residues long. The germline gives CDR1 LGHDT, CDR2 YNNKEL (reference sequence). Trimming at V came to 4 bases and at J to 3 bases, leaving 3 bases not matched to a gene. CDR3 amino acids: CASSPSGGYYEQYF. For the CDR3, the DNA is TGTGCCAGCAGCCCTAGCGGGGGATACTACGAGCAGTACTTC.

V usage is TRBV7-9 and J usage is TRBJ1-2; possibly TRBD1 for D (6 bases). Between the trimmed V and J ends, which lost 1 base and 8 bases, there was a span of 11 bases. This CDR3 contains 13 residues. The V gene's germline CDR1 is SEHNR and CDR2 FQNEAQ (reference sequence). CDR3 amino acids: CASSLGEGVGYTF. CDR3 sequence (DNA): TGTGCCAGCAGCTTAGGCGAGGGGGTCGGCTACACCTTC.

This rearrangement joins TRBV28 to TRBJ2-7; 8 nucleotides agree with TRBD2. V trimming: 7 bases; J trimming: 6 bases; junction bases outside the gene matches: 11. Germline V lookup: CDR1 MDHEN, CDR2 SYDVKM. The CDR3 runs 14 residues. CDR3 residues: CASKPSGGGGEQYF. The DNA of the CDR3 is TGTGCCAGCAAACCCTCGGGAGGGGGAGGCGAGCAGTACTTC.

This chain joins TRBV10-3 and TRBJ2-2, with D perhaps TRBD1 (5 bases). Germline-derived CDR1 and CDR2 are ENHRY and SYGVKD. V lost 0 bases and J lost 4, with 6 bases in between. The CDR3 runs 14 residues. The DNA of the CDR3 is TGTGCCATCAGTGAGTCGACAGCCACCGGGGAGCTGTTTTTT. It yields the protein CAISESTATGELFF.

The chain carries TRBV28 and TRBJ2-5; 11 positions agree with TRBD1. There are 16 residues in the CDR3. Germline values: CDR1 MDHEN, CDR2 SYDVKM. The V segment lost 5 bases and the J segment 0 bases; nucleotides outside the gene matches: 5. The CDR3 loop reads CASSLGTGGNQETQYF. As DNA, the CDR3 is TGTGCCAGCAGTCTCGGGACAGGGGGAAACCAAGAGACCCAGTACTTC.

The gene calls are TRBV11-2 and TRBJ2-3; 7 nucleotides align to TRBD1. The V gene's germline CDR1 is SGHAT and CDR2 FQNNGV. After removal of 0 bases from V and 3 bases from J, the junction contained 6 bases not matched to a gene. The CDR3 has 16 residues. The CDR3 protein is CASSLEWDSPTDTQYF. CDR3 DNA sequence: TGTGCCAGCAGCTTAGAGTGGGACAGTCCAACAGATACGCAGTATTTT.

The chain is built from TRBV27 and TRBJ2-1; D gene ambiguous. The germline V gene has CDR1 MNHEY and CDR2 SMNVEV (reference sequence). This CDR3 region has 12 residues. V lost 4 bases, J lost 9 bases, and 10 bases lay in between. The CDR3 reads CASSSSVSEQFF. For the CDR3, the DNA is TGTGCCAGCAGTTCATCCGTTAGTGAGCAGTTCTTC.

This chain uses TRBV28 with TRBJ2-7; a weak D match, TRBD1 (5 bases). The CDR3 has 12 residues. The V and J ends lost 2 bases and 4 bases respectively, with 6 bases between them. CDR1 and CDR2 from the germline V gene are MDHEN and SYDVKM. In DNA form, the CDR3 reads TGTGCCAGCAGTTTAAAGGGGTACGAGCAGTACTTC. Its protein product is CASSLKGYEQYF.

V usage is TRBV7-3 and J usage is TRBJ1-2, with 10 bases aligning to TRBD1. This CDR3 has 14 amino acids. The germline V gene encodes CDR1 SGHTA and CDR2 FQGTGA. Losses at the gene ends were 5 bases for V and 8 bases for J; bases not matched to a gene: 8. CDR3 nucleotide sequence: TGTGCCAGCAGCCAGACAGGGGGCGGTAAGGGCTACACCTTC. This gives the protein CASSQTGGGKGYTF.

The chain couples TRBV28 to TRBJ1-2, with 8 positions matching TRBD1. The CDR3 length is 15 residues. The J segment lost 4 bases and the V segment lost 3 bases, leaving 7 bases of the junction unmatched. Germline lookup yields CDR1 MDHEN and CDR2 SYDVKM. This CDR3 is CASSFQDRDLYGYTF. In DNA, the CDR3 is TGTGCCAGCAGTTTCCAGGACAGGGACCTCTATGGCTACACCTTC.

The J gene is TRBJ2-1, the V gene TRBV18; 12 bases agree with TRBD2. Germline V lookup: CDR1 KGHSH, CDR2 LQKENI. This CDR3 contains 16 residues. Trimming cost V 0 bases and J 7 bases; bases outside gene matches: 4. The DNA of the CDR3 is TGTGCCAGCTCACCACCGGGACTAGCGGGTTGGAATGAGCAGTTCTTC. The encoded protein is CASSPPGLAGWNEQFF.

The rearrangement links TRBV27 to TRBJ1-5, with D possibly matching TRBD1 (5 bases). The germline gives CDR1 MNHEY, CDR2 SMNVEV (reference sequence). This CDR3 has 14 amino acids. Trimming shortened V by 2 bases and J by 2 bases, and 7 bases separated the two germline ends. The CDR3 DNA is TGTGCCAGCAGTTTACAGGGTGGCAATCAGCCCCAGCATTTT. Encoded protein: CASSLQGGNQPQHF.

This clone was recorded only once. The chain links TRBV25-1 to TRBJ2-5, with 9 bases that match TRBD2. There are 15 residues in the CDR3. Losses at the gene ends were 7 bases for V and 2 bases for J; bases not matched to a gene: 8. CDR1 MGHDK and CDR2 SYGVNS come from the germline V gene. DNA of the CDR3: TGTGCCAGCACCCCGGGCGGGAGGGTTCAAGAGACCCAGTACTTC. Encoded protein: CASTPGGRVQETQYF. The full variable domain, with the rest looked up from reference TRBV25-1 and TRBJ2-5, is EADIYQTPRYLVIGTGKKITLECSQTMGHDKMYWYQQDPGMELHLIHYSYGVNSTEKGDLSSESTVSRIRTEHFPLTLESARPSHTSQYLCASTPGGRVQETQYFGPGTRLLVL.

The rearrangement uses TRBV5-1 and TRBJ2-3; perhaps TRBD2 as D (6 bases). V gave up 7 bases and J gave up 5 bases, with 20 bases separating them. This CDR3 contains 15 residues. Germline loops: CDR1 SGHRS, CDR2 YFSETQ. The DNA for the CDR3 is TGCGCCAGCCAGCGGGTGTACGCCGAGGGAGATACGCAGTATTTT. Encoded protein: CASQRVYAEGDTQYF.